This T cell receptor beta chain was found in a study of regulatory T cells in long-lasting Graves disease. About the research overall: Graves' patients, diagnosed recently, had received antithyroid drugs under 3 months. Study conclusions and caveats: The analysis examined peripheral blood only and excluded thyroid tissue. Relative to new patients (under 1,000), persistent patients exhibited greater sharing of public clonotypes (around 2,700).

According to the study, TCR beta libraries were built with iRepertoire HTBI primers and CDR3-region Arm-PCR. A single record per CDR3 protein comes from TCRdb applying MiXCR to the multiplex PCR reads. The sample shows around 250,000 distinct CDR3 sequences, 15% to 20% of them seen only once. The time point denotes: newly diagnosed GD, antithyroid drugs for less than 3 months. The TCR library was prepared using RNA isolated from PBMCs. A note on this clonotype: No antigen is known for it.

The V segment lost 4 bases and the J segment 3 bases; nucleotides outside the gene matches: 11. Germline V gives CDR1 DFQATT, CDR2 SNEGSKA (reference sequence). CDR3 length: 15 residues. The same sample was also used in a study of T cells in Graves' hyperthyroidism and ophthalmopathy.

The input for sequencing was peripheral blood mononuclear cells (PBMCs), taken at new diagnosis, from a patient treated with antithyroid drugs. V is TRBV20-1 and J is TRBJ2-7; 8 nucleotides match TRBD1. This receptor was identified in a woman in her 30s with Graves disease. DNA for the CDR3: TGCAGTGCTAACATCGACAGGGGCTCTAGCTACGAGCAGTACTTC. Its translation is CSANIDRGSSYEQYF.